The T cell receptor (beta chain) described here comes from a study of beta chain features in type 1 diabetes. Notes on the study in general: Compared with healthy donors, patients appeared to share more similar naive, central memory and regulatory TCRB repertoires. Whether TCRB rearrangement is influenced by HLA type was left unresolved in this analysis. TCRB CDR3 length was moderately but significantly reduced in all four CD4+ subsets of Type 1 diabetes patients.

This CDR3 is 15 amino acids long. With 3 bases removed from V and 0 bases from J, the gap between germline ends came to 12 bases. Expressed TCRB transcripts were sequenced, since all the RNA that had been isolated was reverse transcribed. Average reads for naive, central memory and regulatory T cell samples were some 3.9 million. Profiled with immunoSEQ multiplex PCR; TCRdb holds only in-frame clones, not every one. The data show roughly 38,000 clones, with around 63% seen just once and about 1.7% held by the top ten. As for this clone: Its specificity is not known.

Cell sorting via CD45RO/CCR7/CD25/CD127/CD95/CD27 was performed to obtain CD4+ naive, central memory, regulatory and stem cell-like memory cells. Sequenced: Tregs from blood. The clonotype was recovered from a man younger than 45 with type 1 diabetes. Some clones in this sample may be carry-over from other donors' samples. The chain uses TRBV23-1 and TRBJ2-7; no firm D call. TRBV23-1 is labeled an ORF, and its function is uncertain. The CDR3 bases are TGCGCCAGCAGTCATCGGAACAGTAACTCCTACGAGCAGTACTTC. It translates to CASSHRNSNSYEQYF.